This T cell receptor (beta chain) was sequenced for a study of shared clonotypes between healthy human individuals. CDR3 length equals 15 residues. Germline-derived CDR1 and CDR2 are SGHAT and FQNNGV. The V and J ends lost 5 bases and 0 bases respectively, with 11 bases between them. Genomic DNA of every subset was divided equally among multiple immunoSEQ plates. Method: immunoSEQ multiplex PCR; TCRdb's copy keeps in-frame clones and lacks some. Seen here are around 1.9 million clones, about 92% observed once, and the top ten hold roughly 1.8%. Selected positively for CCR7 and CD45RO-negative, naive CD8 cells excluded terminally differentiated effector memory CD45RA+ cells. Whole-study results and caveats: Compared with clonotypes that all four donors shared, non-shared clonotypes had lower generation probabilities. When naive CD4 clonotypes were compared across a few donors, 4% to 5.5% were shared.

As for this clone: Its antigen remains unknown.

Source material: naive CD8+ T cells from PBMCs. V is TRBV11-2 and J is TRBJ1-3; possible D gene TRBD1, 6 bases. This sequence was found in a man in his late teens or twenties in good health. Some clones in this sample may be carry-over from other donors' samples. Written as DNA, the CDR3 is TGTGCCAGCAGCGCCCGGACAGACTCTGGAAACACCATATATTTT. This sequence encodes CASSARTDSGNTIYF.